This TCR beta chain was observed in a study of human T cells and chemical hapten exposure (dated by TCRdb to the early 2020s). Broadly, across the study: For sensitization, 2% DPC in acetone was applied to a roughly 2 cm by roughly 2 cm area of upper inner arm skin. Throughout the approximately 24-week study period, patients were also given weekly therapeutic DPC doses on the scalp. Patch testing was performed on the upper back with Finn chambers containing 0.01% DPC, and the patch tests were scored after 6 days according to International Contact Dermatitis Research Group standards. Alopecia areata with under or over 50% scalp involvement, alopecia totalis and alopecia universalis were represented in the patient cohort, which was mostly female. Libraries were pooled for sequencing, and variation in per-sample TCR yields was attributed mainly to small differences in library volumes within the pool. The study tracked peripheral blood TCR repertoire changes in vivo during primary and secondary sensitization to the hapten diphenylcyclopropenone (DPC) in alopecia patients. Blood samples were taken from patients before sensitization (week 0) and at 2, 6 and about 24 weeks after DPC sensitization. For TCR sequencing, blood came from about 29 alopecia patients at anywhere from one to four time points (pre-sensitization, 2, 6 and 24 weeks). Overall study outcomes, separate from this receptor: DPC sensitization did not change how many TCRs were above 1 in 1000 frequency, and no evidence was found of alterations in global repertoire structure. Alopecia, a presumed autoimmune disease, was present in all patients, so the immune response of the patients might differ from that of healthy individuals. Compared with pre-sensitization or healthy control sets, expanded TCRs formed significantly more large CDR3 similarity clusters, which is consistent with antigen-driven responses. A positive correlation was found between the number of PT1 expanded TCRs and patch test score, with significance reached at thresholds 8, 16 and 32 but not 4. Repeated subsampling changed both the strength of the expansion versus patch-test correlation and the threshold at which the correlation became significant.

This clonotype has at least ten counts. The antigen it binds to is not known. No base qualities exist here, and no much larger clone lies one base off it. The time point label of this sample denotes: pre-sensitization, week 0. Per the publication, the treatment or condition label means: therapeutic diphenylcyclopropenone sensitization with weekly scalp DPC. At each patch-test visit, blood was drawn before the patch test was applied. To be eligible, patients had to be aged 18 to 70, diagnosed with alopecia and judged suitable for DPC therapy, while pregnant patients were excluded. Total RNA was extracted from unfractionated whole blood that had been collected in Tempus Blood RNA tubes. The library was built by means of RACE. TCRdb names NextSeq 500 as the instrument used. Library preparation attached unique molecular identifiers to individual cDNA molecules for quantitative, reproducible TCR counting. Each blood RNA sample was used to sequence both TCR alpha and TCR beta chains. As for the original processing: The median number of TCRs per sample was some 100,000, ranging from roughly 20,000 to 700,000. The Decombinator software suite was used to annotate V, J and CDR3 in the TCR reads. For PS versus PT1 abundance plots, all samples were subsampled to the same number of TCRs (28,000). TCRs were defined as expanded if absent before sensitization and observed at least eight times at the 2-week time point. TCRdb trimmed public reads at Q25 via fastp, called clones via MiXCR and kept in-frame beta chains. Every distinct CDR3 protein forms one entry, paired with its most common genes and DNA. These V and J calls are TCRdb output, not the study's own analysis. For this sample the table gives some 330,000 distinct CDR3 sequences, of which 5% to 6.5% were detected only once. The ten largest clonotypes hold under 9.5% of the sample.

The CDR3 spans 14 residues, from the cysteine through the phenylalanine. The entry retains the CDR3 DNA only, 42 bases that are in frame from base 1. CDR1 and CDR2, looked up from the germline V gene (reference sequence), are MNHNY and SVGAGI. The germline ends are 12 bases apart after V is trimmed by 8 bases and J by 1 base. Sample: whole blood, taken in connection with sensitization to the hapten diphenylcyclopropenone (DPC). The rearranged segments are TRBV6-6 and TRBJ1-5, and possibly TRBD1, on 5 matching bases. This receptor was identified in a woman aged 18-30 years with alopecia areata. Some clones in this sample may be carry-over from other donors' samples. The CDR3 region has the sequence CASRGDWSNQPQHF. The DNA is as follows: TGTGCCAGCCGGGGGGACTGGAGCAATCAGCCCCAGCATTTT.